Below are 31 T cell receptor beta chains sequenced from a single sample in a study of blood T cell repertoires in COVID-19. Some clones are missing from TCRdb's copy, which holds only in-frame ones; the method was immunoSEQ multiplex PCR. The table lists 250,000 or so clones, less than 95% of them singletons. The sample taken for sequencing was PBMCs or T cells enriched from blood (not recorded which). The receptors were gathered from a man aged 40-50 years who had been exposed to COVID-19.

The rearrangement links TRBV6-5 to TRBJ2-2, with D possibly matching TRBD2 (5 bases). CDR1 and CDR2 (germline): MNHEY, SVGAGI. The CDR3 spans 15 residues. Trimming cost V 7 bases and J 10 bases, with 22 bases left between them. The CDR3 loop reads CASISTVYTGVELFF. CDR3 bases: TGTGCCAGCATTTCTACGGTGTACACCGGGGTGGAGCTGTTTTTT.

A single count supports this clone. The gene calls are TRBV13 and TRBJ2-3; D gene unclear. With 0 bases removed from V and 4 bases from J, the gap between germline ends came to 5 bases. The germline V gene has CDR1 PRHDT and CDR2 FYEKMQ (reference sequence). CDR3 size: 13 residues. CDR3 protein: CASSLGSADTQYF. CDR3 nucleotides: TGTGCCAGCAGCTTAGGGTCGGCAGATACGCAGTATTTT.

This clone appeared once. The chain couples TRBV9 to TRBJ2-7; tentatively, D is TRBD1 (6 bases). V dropped 3 bases and J dropped 6 bases, with 13 bases sitting between them. This CDR3 spans 13 amino acids. Germline V gives CDR1 SGDLS, CDR2 YYNGEE. Here the CDR3 DNA reads TGTGCCAGCAGCGGGGGGACATCTCTCGAGCAGTACTTC. This encodes CASSGGTSLEQYF.

The rearrangement uses TRBV12-3 or TRBV12-4 and TRBJ1-1, with TRBD1 matching 9 bases. This CDR3 region has 12 residues. Unmatched junction bases numbered 0, after V lost 6 bases and J lost 4 bases. CDR3 in DNA: TGTGCCAGCAGGACAGGGGGCACTGAAGCTTTCTTT. This encodes CASRTGGTEAFF.

The CDR3 spells CASSLGQDNTDTQYF. As DNA, the CDR3 is TGCGCCAGCAGCTTGGGTCAGGACAACACAGATACGCAGTATTTT. V and J are TRBV5-1 and TRBJ2-3, with D perhaps TRBD1 (5 bases). V dropped 0 bases and J dropped 2 bases, with 10 bases sitting between them. CDR1 is SGHRS, CDR2 YFSETQ, per germline. The CDR3 loop spans 15 amino acids.

This sequence joins TRBV6-2 or TRBV6-3 and TRBJ1-1; 7 nucleotides align to TRBD1. The CDR3 totals 14 residues. Germline V lookup: CDR1 MNHEY, CDR2 SVGEGT. The junction had 4 bases not matched to a gene; V was cut back by 6 bases and J by 0 bases. CDR3 bases: TGTGCCAGCAGCAAACAGGGGATGAACACTGAAGCTTTCTTT. Protein: CASSKQGMNTEAFF.

This clone has just one count. The chain couples TRBV19 to TRBJ2-5; 10 nucleotides match TRBD2. The CDR3 contains 15 residues. The V and J ends lost 4 bases and 5 bases, in that order; junction bases with no gene match: 7. The germline V gene has CDR1 LNHDA and CDR2 SQIVND (reference sequence). DNA of the CDR3: TGTGCCAGTAGTACCCAGCGGGAGGGCCGGGAGACCCAGTACTTC. Translation: CASSTQREGRETQYF.

This chain links TRBV11-2 with TRBJ2-7; TRBD2 is a possible D gene (5 bases). Germline lookup yields CDR1 SGHAT and CDR2 FQNNGV. V gave up 2 bases and J gave up 1 base, with 15 bases separating them. CDR3 length: 16 amino acids. The CDR3 here is CASSLSQVDSSYEQYF. CDR3 sequence (DNA): TGTGCCAGCAGCTTAAGTCAGGTGGACTCGTCCTACGAGCAGTACTTC.

This chain uses TRBV9 with TRBJ2-1; perhaps TRBD2 as D (6 bases). The length of the CDR3 is 15 residues. V lost 0 bases and J lost 8, with 15 bases in between. CDR1 is SGDLS, CDR2 YYNGEE, per germline. The CDR3 DNA sequence: TGTGCCAGCAGCGTAGTAGGGACTCTAGGGGATGAGCAGTTCTTC. Translated, it gives CASSVVGTLGDEQFF. Together with reference TRBV9 and TRBJ2-1, the CDR3 gives the full variable domain: DSGVTQTPKHLITATGQRVTLRCSPRSGDLSVYWYQQSLDQGLQFLIQYYNGEERAKGNILERFSAQQFPDLHSELNLSSLELGDSALYFCASSVVGTLGDEQFFGPGTRLTVL.

In its sample, this clone was seen once. The chain's CDR3 is CAISESQGRDTQYF. In DNA form, the CDR3 reads TGTGCCATCAGTGAGTCACAGGGAAGAGATACGCAGTATTTT. This chain joins TRBV10-3 and TRBJ2-3, with D possibly matching TRBD1 (6 bases). V was pared by 0 bases and J by 5 bases, with 9 bases between. This CDR3 region has 14 residues. CDR1 and CDR2 from the germline V gene are ENHRY and SYGVKD.

The genes are TRBV9 and TRBJ2-7; 8 nucleotides line up with TRBD2. There are 15 residues in the CDR3. Unmatched junction bases numbered 4, after V lost 0 bases and J lost 2 bases. Per germline, CDR1 SGDLS and CDR2 YYNGEE. CDR3 sequence reads: CASSVGDSGTYEQYF. The CDR3 bases are TGTGCCAGCAGCGTAGGTGATAGCGGGACCTACGAGCAGTACTTC.

The chain recombines TRBV10-3 with TRBJ1-5; TRBD1 matches 7 bases. J gave up 5 bases and V 0 bases, and 7 bases lay outside the gene matches. The germline V gene has CDR1 ENHRY and CDR2 SYGVKD. This CDR3 spans 16 amino acids. The CDR3 is CAISESFQGTDQPQHF. DNA for the CDR3: TGTGCCATCAGTGAGTCTTTTCAGGGGACAGATCAGCCCCAGCATTTT.

This chain links TRBV19 with TRBJ1-1, with D possibly TRBD1 on 6 matching bases. This CDR3 has 17 amino acids. V was pared by 5 bases and J by 5 bases, with 24 bases between. Germline assignment: CDR1 LNHDA and CDR2 SQIVND (reference sequence). The CDR3 sequence is CASSVPLGGRGYTEAFF. In DNA, the CDR3 is TGTGCCAGTAGTGTCCCCCTCGGGGGGCGCGGGTATACTGAAGCTTTCTTT. The whole variable domain, filled in from reference TRBV19 and TRBJ1-1, reads DGGITQSPKYLFRKEGQNVTLSCEQNLNHDAMYWYRQDPGQGLRLIYYSQIVNDFQKGDIAEGYSVSREKKESFPLTVTSAQKNPTAFYLCASSVPLGGRGYTEAFFGQGTRLTVV.

Of note for this clone: Germline is not matched at one junction end, which may reflect a read error. The genes are TRBV5-1 and TRBJ2-5, with 8 bases lining up with TRBD1. CDR3 length: 13 amino acids. From germline, CDR1 is SGHRS and CDR2 YFSETQ. The CDR3 spells CASNLDRDETQYF. CDR3 DNA: TGCGCCAGCAACTTGGACAGGGACGAGACCCAGTACTTC.

The chain couples TRBV3-1 (or the pseudogene TRBV3-2) to TRBJ2-7, with 8 bases matching TRBD2. This CDR3 has 15 residues. CDR1 and CDR2 (germline): LGHDT, YNNKEL (reference sequence). With V trimmed by 4 bases and J by 7 bases, 12 bases remained unmatched. The CDR3 nucleotides read TGTGCCAGCAGCCTTGCCAGAGCGGGAGCTCGGGAGCAGTACTTC. Its protein is CASSLARAGAREQYF.

The genes are TRBV28 and TRBJ1-5; D may be TRBD1 (6 bases). The germline gives CDR1 MDHEN, CDR2 SYDVKM. Between the trimmed V and J ends, which lost 5 bases and 3 bases, there was a span of 23 bases. The CDR3 runs 18 residues. CDR3 residues: CASSILVFGTKNNQPQHF. CDR3 sequence (DNA): TGTGCCAGCAGTATACTTGTATTCGGGACAAAAAACAATCAGCCCCAGCATTTT.

The chain carries TRBV19 and TRBJ2-7, with 7 bases fitting TRBD1. The CDR3 length is 14 residues. Germline CDR1 is LNHDA and CDR2 is SQIVND (reference sequence). V was pared by 5 bases and J by 0 bases, with 4 bases of the junction left unmatched. This CDR3 is CASSPDRDSYEQYF. In nucleotides, the CDR3 is TGTGCCAGTAGTCCAGACAGGGACTCCTACGAGCAGTACTTC.

The rearrangement uses TRBV10-2 and TRBJ2-1, with TRBD2 matching 13 bases. Trimming took 4 bases from V and 6 from J; bases not matched to a gene: 3. CDR1 and CDR2 (germline): WSHSY, SAAADI. This CDR3 comprises 15 residues. The CDR3 sequence is CASSGLAGGPNEQFF. The CDR3 DNA reads TGCGCCAGCAGTGGACTAGCGGGAGGTCCCAATGAGCAGTTCTTC.

This clone was seen a few times. The chain employs TRBV9 and TRBJ1-2, with 8 bases fitting TRBD1. From germline, CDR1 is SGDLS and CDR2 YYNGEE. The V gene end was trimmed by 2 bases and the J gene end by 4 bases; junction bases not matched to a gene: 4. CDR3 length: 14 residues. The CDR3: CASSVDRESYGYTF. The CDR3 DNA follows: TGTGCCAGCAGCGTGGACAGGGAGAGCTATGGCTACACCTTC.

The gene calls are TRBV3-1 (or the pseudogene TRBV3-2) and TRBJ2-3, with 7 bases fitting TRBD2. After removal of 1 base from V and 1 base from J, the junction contained 17 bases not matched to a gene. Germline CDR1 LGHDT, CDR2 YNNKEL (reference sequence). CDR3 size: 20 residues. The CDR3 sequence: CASSQVSVALTSSGTDTQYF. As DNA, the CDR3 is TGTGCCAGCAGCCAAGTCTCGGTAGCTTTGACTAGCAGTGGCACAGATACGCAGTATTTT.

The rearrangement links TRBV28 to TRBJ2-7, with 7 nucleotides matching TRBD2. CDR3 length equals 14 residues. V dropped 5 bases and J dropped 1; count of bases not matched to a gene: 5. Germline assignment: CDR1 MDHEN and CDR2 SYDVKM. The CDR3 spells CASSPSGASYEQYF. The CDR3 DNA reads as TGTGCCAGCAGTCCTAGCGGCGCTTCCTACGAGCAGTACTTC.

V usage is TRBV7-9 and J usage is TRBJ2-7, with D unclear. The germline V and J ends were trimmed by 2 bases and 5 bases, with 10 bases remaining between them. CDR1 SEHNR and CDR2 FQNEAQ come from the germline V gene (reference sequence). CDR3 length: 13 residues. The CDR3 protein is CASSLLWAHEQYF. The DNA of the CDR3 is TGTGCCAGCAGCTTATTGTGGGCCCACGAGCAGTACTTC.

There are a few counts of this clone. The chain uses TRBV9 and TRBJ1-2, with no clear D. The CDR3 consists of 12 residues. V lost 7 bases, J lost 7 bases, and 14 bases lay in between. Germline lookup yields CDR1 SGDLS and CDR2 YYNGEE. The CDR3 coding sequence is TGTGCCAGCCAATACCCCTCGGGTGGCTACACCTTC. Protein sequence: CASQYPSGGYTF. Full variable domain (missing parts from reference TRBV9 and TRBJ1-2): DSGVTQTPKHLITATGQRVTLRCSPRSGDLSVYWYQQSLDQGLQFLIQYYNGEERAKGNILERFSAQQFPDLHSELNLSSLELGDSALYFCASQYPSGGYTFGSGTRLTVV.

The chain carries TRBV5-5 and TRBJ1-1, with D tentatively TRBD1 (6 bases). The length of the CDR3 is 16 residues. Germline V lookup: CDR1 SGHKS, CDR2 YYEKEE (reference sequence). V lost 4 bases and J lost 2, with 18 bases in between. This CDR3 reads CASSPRQDLINTEAFF. The CDR3 DNA reads TGTGCCAGCAGCCCGAGACAGGACTTAATTAACACTGAAGCTTTCTTT.

V gene TRBV28 combines with J gene TRBJ2-2; the match to TRBD2 covers 7 bases. The CDR3 is made up of 17 amino acids. Germline loops: CDR1 MDHEN, CDR2 SYDVKM. With V trimmed by 6 bases and J by 6 bases, 16 bases remained unmatched. DNA of the CDR3: TGTGCCAGCAGCAGCTCTGCGGGACTAACTCGACCCGGGGAGCTGTTTTTT. This sequence encodes CASSSSAGLTRPGELFF. Looking up the rest from reference TRBV28 and TRBJ2-2 gives the full variable domain: DVKVTQSSRYLVKRTGEKVFLECVQDMDHENMFWYRQDPGLGLRLIYFSYDVKMKEKGDIPEGYSVSREKKERFSLILESASTNQTSMYLCASSSSAGLTRPGELFFGEGSRLTVL.

The CDR3 protein is CASRPQQGVDTEAFF. CDR3 DNA: TGCGCCAGCAGACCCCAACAGGGGGTAGACACTGAAGCTTTCTTT. This chain uses TRBV5-1 with TRBJ1-1, with TRBD1 matching 8 bases. Germline V gene data show CDR1 as SGHRS and CDR2 as YFSETQ. The CDR3 is made up of 15 amino acids. The V gene end was trimmed by 5 bases and the J gene end by 3 bases; junction bases not matched to a gene: 9.

CDR3 nucleotide sequence: TGTGCCAGCAGTTTAACAGGGCGGGGGGAGCTGTTTTTT. This sequence encodes CASSLTGRGELFF. The genes are TRBV12-3 or TRBV12-4 and TRBJ2-2; D may be TRBD1 (6 bases). V was cut by 2 bases and J by 8 bases, with 9 bases left in between. This CDR3 is built from 13 residues.

Turning to this clone: At the DNA level, this CDR3 is encoded by other sequences in the same sample as well. V and J are TRBV24-1 and TRBJ2-1; TRBD2 is a possible D gene (5 bases). Between the trimmed V and J ends, which lost 4 bases and 7 bases, there was a span of 16 bases. CDR3 length: 15 amino acids. Germline CDR1 is KGHDR and CDR2 is SFDVKD. CDR3 sequence: CATSDPSGLGNEQFF. The CDR3 nucleotides are TGTGCCACCAGTGACCCCTCGGGGTTAGGGAATGAGCAGTTCTTC.

Comments on this clone: Different DNA sequences within this sample yield the same CDR3. The V and J genes are TRBV10-3 and TRBJ2-7, with 7 nucleotides matching TRBD1. The junction had 1 base not matched to a gene; V was cut back by 0 bases and J by 2 bases. From germline, CDR1 is ENHRY and CDR2 SYGVKD. The CDR3 spans 14 residues. CDR3 coding DNA: TGTGCCATCAGTGAGTCCGACAGGGCCTACGAGCAGTACTTC. As protein: CAISESDRAYEQYF.

This clone was counted a single time. The chain recombines TRBV27 with TRBJ1-1; D possibly corresponds to TRBD1 (6 bases). The CDR3 length is 18 residues. V was shortened by 10 bases and J by 0 bases, with 27 bases between the two germline ends. Germline V gene lookup returns CDR1 MNHEY and CDR2 SMNVEV (reference sequence). CDR3 DNA sequence: TGTGCCACCTGGGGACGTAGACCATTCGGGACACTGAACACTGAAGCTTTCTTT. The encoded protein is CATWGRRPFGTLNTEAFF.

The chain uses TRBV28 and TRBJ1-2; D not resolved. This CDR3 region has 15 residues. Germline lookup yields CDR1 MDHEN and CDR2 SYDVKM. V was clipped by 5 bases and J by 4 bases, with 17 bases between them. CDR3: CASSSRVSIIYGYTF. Written as DNA, the CDR3 is TGTGCCAGCAGTAGCCGGGTGTCGATTATCTATGGCTACACCTTC.